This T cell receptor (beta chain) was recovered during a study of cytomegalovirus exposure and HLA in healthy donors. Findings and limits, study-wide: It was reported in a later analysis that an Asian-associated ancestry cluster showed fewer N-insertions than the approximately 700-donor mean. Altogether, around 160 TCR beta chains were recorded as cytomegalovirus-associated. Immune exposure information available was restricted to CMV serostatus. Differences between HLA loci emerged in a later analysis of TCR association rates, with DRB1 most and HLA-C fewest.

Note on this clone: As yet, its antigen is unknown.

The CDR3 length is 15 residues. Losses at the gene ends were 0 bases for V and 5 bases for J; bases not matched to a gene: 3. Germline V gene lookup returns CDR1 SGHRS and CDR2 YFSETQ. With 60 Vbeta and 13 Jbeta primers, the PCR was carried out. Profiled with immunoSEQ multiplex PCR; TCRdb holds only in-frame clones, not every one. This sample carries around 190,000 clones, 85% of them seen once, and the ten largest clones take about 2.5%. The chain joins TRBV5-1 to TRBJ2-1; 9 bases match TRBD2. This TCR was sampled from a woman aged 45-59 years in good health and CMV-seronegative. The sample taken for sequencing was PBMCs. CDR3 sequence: CASSLEIAGDNEQFF. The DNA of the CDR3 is TGCGCCAGCAGCTTGGAAATAGCGGGAGACAATGAGCAGTTCTTC. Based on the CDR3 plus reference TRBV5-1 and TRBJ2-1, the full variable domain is KAGVTQTPRYLIKTRGQQVTLSCSPISGHRSVSWYQQTPGQGLQFLFEYFSETQRNKGNFPGRFSGRQFSNSRSEMNVSTLELGDSALYLCASSLEIAGDNEQFFGPGTRLTVL.